This T cell receptor beta chain was found in a study of Tregs in tolerant kidney transplant recipients. There are 15 residues in the CDR3. V was trimmed by 2 bases and J by 1 base, leaving 9 bases between them. Germline V CDR1 and CDR2: SNHLY, FYNNEI. CD4+CD25+CD127- Tregs, CD4+CD25- non-Tregs, CD4 and CD8 cells were sorted. The table came from immunoSEQ multiplex PCR; TCRdb's copy has only in-frame clones and leaves some out. The sample carries some 90,000 clones, over 85% recorded once. Source material: CD8+ T cells from blood. The TCR comes from a human donor in good health. This chain links TRBV2 with TRBJ1-5, with D hard to call. Written as DNA, the CDR3 is TGTGCCAGCAGTGAAAGGCCTGACAGCAATCAGCCCCAGCATTTT. This gives the protein CASSERPDSNQPQHF.